The clone carrying this TCR beta chain was seen ten or more times. Antigen unknown. This sample stems from a study of early T cells in non-severe SARS-CoV-2 infection. Turning to the study itself: Unsorted whole-blood RNA was sequenced in bulk, leaving chains unpaired. General study results and limits: Private and CD4 specificities were missed by VDJdb matching, which favored anti-spike CD8 responses.

Unique molecular identifiers were added to individual cDNA molecules. TCRdb re-analysed the 5' RACE reads in MiXCR, keeping a single row per CDR3 protein. Altogether some 45,000 distinct CDR3 sequences are present, under 9.5% being singletons, with the ten largest covering around 7.9%. The sequenced material came from whole blood. The sequence was collected from an adult who was a healthcare worker with PCR-confirmed SARS-CoV-2 infection or an uninfected control (not recorded which).

The DNA for the CDR3 is TGCGCCAGCAGTGAGGCGAGCGGGGGGGTCACAGATACGCAGTATTTT. Amino acids: CASSEASGGVTDTQYF. The chain couples TRBV10-1 to TRBJ2-3; 10 bases map to TRBD2. CDR1 and CDR2 from the germline V gene are WNHNN and SYGVQD (reference sequence). CDR3 length: 16 amino acids. V lost 2 bases, J lost 2 bases, and 4 bases stayed unmatched.